These T cell receptor beta chains were read from a single sample in a study of blood T cell repertoires in COVID-19. The repertoire was sequenced with immunoSEQ multiplex PCR; TCRdb's copy has only in-frame clones and lacks some. The profile shows about 330,000 clones, 70% to 90% of them singletons. The specimen sequenced was PBMCs or T cells enriched from blood (not recorded which). The receptors were sampled from a young woman who had recovered from COVID-19. Each CDR3 is given with its conserved first and last residue. The order of the fields is J gene, clone size, V gene, D gene, CDR3 protein, CDR3 DNA. The D gene is left open where the match is weak. The size field is filled for only some rows; it gives once, few, many or a size class.

>TRBJ2-1|.|TRBV5-1|.
CASSLLSGVNEQFF
TGCGCCAGCAGCTTGCTTTCGGGGGTCAATGAGCAGTTCTTC
>TRBJ2-7|.|TRBV5-4|TRBD2
CASSLNLGLLGGEQYF
TGTGCCAGCAGCTTGAACTTGGGACTATTAGGAGGCGAGCAGTACTTC
>TRBJ2-5|.|TRBV15|.
CATSRDLWVREPFQETQYF
TGTGCCACCAGCAGAGATCTCTGGGTCAGGGAACCGTTTCAAGAGACCCAGTACTTC
>TRBJ2-1|.|TRBV13|TRBD1
CASSLEGTGESLLNEQFF
TGTGCCAGCAGCTTAGAGGGGACAGGCGAGTCACTACTCAATGAGCAGTTCTTC
>TRBJ2-3|.|TRBV6-1|.
CASTAYTGPDTQYF
TGTGCCAGCACAGCGTACACCGGCCCAGATACGCAGTATTTT
>TRBJ2-1|.|TRBV10-3|TRBD1
CAISEGTVSYNEQFF
TGTGCCATCAGTGAAGGGACAGTTTCCTACAATGAGCAGTTCTTC
>TRBJ1-2|.|TRBV4-1|.
CASMPGPRGSKNYGYTF
TGCGCCAGCATGCCCGGGCCCAGGGGCTCGAAGAACTATGGCTACACCTTC
>TRBJ1-5|once|TRBV30|TRBD1
CAWSRDRINQPQHF
TGTGCCTGGAGTCGGGACAGGATCAATCAGCCCCAGCATTTT
>TRBJ1-5|.|TRBV2|.
CASNGAAGGPQHF
TGTGCCAGCAACGGTGCCGCGGGGGGGCCCCAGCATTTT
>TRBJ1-2|.|TRBV2|.
CASSGRRQAPYGYTF
TGTGCCAGCAGTGGGCGTCGACAGGCCCCCTATGGCTACACCTTC
>TRBJ2-2|.|TRBV2|.
CASSLQGDGELFF
TGTGCCAGCAGCCTACAGGGAGACGGGGAGCTGTTTTTT
>TRBJ2-5|.|TRBV10-1|.
CASSESGRKETQYF
TGCGCCAGCAGTGAGTCGGGCAGGAAAGAGACCCAGTACTTC
>TRBJ1-2|.|TRBV7-9|.
CASSSRTAYTF
TGTGCCAGCAGCTCCCGGACAGCTTATACCTTC
>TRBJ1-2|.|TRBV27|TRBD1
CASVLTAGQGYGYTF
TGTGCCAGCGTTTTGACGGCGGGACAGGGATACGGCTACACCTTC
>TRBJ2-7|.|TRBV19|TRBD1
CASSYRGSYEQYF
TGTGCCAGTAGTTACAGGGGATCCTACGAGCAGTACTTC
>TRBJ1-2|.|TRBV5-1|TRBD1
CASRDRDGYTF
TGCGCCAGCAGGGACAGGGACGGCTACACCTTC
>TRBJ1-4|few|TRBV7-8|.
CASTGSNEKLFF
TGTGCCAGTACAGGGTCTAATGAAAAACTGTTTTTT
>TRBJ1-1|.|TRBV2|.
CASSSDKNTEAFF
TGTGCCAGCAGTTCCGACAAGAACACTGAAGCTTTCTTT
>TRBJ1-2|.|TRBV7-9|.
CASSLGNQGDNYGYTF
TGTGCCAGCAGCTTAGGTAATCAGGGCGACAACTATGGCTACACCTTC
>TRBJ2-7|.|TRBV4-1|.
CASSQASGFDYEQYF
TGCGCCAGCAGCCAAGCGTCGGGTTTCGACTACGAGCAGTACTTC
>TRBJ2-7|.|TRBV13|TRBD1
CASSLGGTDYEQYF
TGTGCCAGCAGCTTAGGGGGGACAGACTACGAGCAGTACTTC
>TRBJ2-5|few|TRBV9|.
CASSPAGRQETQYF
TGTGCCAGCAGCCCAGCAGGTCGGCAAGAGACCCAGTACTTC
>TRBJ2-3|.|TRBV5-4|TRBD2
CASSAQGIASGRVTDTQYF
TGTGCCAGCAGCGCACAGGGGATAGCTAGCGGGAGGGTCACAGATACGCAGTATTTT
>TRBJ2-1|.|TRBV5-1|TRBD2
CASSFTSGSYNEQFF
TGCGCCAGCAGCTTTACTAGCGGGAGCTACAATGAGCAGTTCTTC
>TRBJ2-7|.|TRBV27|TRBD2
CASSPGLAPDEQYF
TGTGCCAGCAGTCCGGGACTAGCGCCCGACGAGCAGTACTTC
>TRBJ2-7|.|TRBV3-1/TRBV3-2|.
CASSAGRGLYEQYF
TGTGCCAGCAGCGCGGGACGGGGATTATACGAGCAGTACTTC
>TRBJ1-2|.|TRBV28|.
CASSLIGGPNYGYTF
TGTGCCAGCAGTTTGATTGGGGGCCCTAACTATGGCTACACCTTC
>TRBJ2-3|.|TRBV30|TRBD1
CAWSTGQGRTDTQYF
TGTGCCTGGAGTACCGGACAGGGACGGACAGATACGCAGTATTTT